A selection of T cell receptor beta chains follows, all from one sample in a study of OX40 agonist ivuxolimab in advanced cancers. Produced via immunoSEQ multiplex PCR; TCRdb's table is partial and in-frame only. The data show about 38,000 clones, about 80% seen once. The sequencing here drew on CD4+ or CD8+ T cells sorted from blood, taken in a trial of the OX40 agonist ivuxolimab. These TCRs come from an adult with an advanced solid tumor such as melanoma, head and neck, liver or kidney cancer. Both conserved end residues are part of each CDR3. A D gene is named only where the DNA matches it firmly. Part of the rows lack a size; the others show once, few, many or a class for expanded clones.

TRBV6-1	TRBJ2-4	.	.	TGTGCCAGCAGCCCCGACAGGTTAGCCAAAAACATTCAGTACTTC	CASSPDRLAKNIQYF
TRBV5-1	TRBJ2-7	.	TRBD1	TGCGCCAGCAGTCCGCCGGGACAGGGGATCTACGAGCAGTACTTC	CASSPPGQGIYEQYF
TRBV19	TRBJ1-1	.	.	TGTGCCAGTAGTCCGGGACTTCCCCGGACGGTAACTTTCTTT	CASSPGLPRTVTFF
TRBV14	TRBJ1-1	.	.	TGTGCCAGCAGTTTTGACACGGTGAACACTGAAGCTTTCTTT	CASSFDTVNTEAFF
TRBV25-1	TRBJ2-1	few	.	TGTGCCAGCAGTGCCGCCGGTGAGCAGTTCTTC	CASSAAGEQFF
TRBV5-6	TRBJ1-2	.	TRBD1	TGTGCCAGCAGCTTGGTGGGGACAGATGATAATGGCTACACCTTC	CASSLVGTDDNGYTF
TRBV27	TRBJ2-6	.	.	TGTGCCAGCAGTCCCGGTGCTGGGGCCAACGTCCTGACTTTC	CASSPGAGANVLTF
TRBV7-8	TRBJ2-7	once	TRBD2	TGTGCCAGCAGCTTACCGGGACTAGCGGGCTACGAGCAGTACTTC	CASSLPGLAGYEQYF
TRBV11-2	TRBJ1-1	.	.	TGTGCCAGCAGCTTACTTTACCAGGGGAACACTGAAGCTTTCTTT	CASSLLYQGNTEAFF
TRBV6-1	TRBJ2-1	.	.	TGTGCCAGCAGTGGAGGGTCAGACTATCGAAGTTACAATGAGCAGTTCTTC	CASSGGSDYRSYNEQFF
TRBV10-3	TRBJ2-3	.	TRBD2	TGTGCCATCAGTGAGGCGACTAGCGGGAAGATAGATACGCAGTATTTT	CAISEATSGKIDTQYF
TRBV6-1	TRBJ2-7	.	.	TGTGCCAGCAGTGGGGTGGTAAGGACAGAATACGAGCAGTACTTC	CASSGVVRTEYEQYF
TRBV6-6	TRBJ1-2	once	TRBD1	TGTGCCAGCAGTTCACCCCGGGACAGGGCCTATGGCTACACCTTC	CASSSPRDRAYGYTF
TRBV29-1	TRBJ1-4	.	.	TGCAGCGGGAGAGACGGTGGGGGTGAAAAACTGTTTTTT	CSGRDGGGEKLFF
TRBV4-2	TRBJ2-5	.	.	TGTGCCAGCAGCCCCAGCGGCCAAGAGACCCAGTACTTC	CASSPSGQETQYF
TRBV28	TRBJ2-5	few	TRBD2	TGTGCCAGCACCATAGCGGGAGGGCCTGATGAGACCCAGTACTTC	CASTIAGGPDETQYF
TRBV15	TRBJ2-1	.	.	TGTGCCACCTCGGGGACATATCTGGGGAATGAGCAGTTCTTC	CATSGTYLGNEQFF
TRBV10-1	TRBJ2-2	.	.	TGCGCCAGCAGTGAGTCGAAGCGCCCCGGGGAGCTGTTTTTT	CASSESKRPGELFF
TRBV5-1	TRBJ2-1	few	.	TGCGCCAGCAGCTCCAACCCGGGTGCCGTGGGGGAGCAGTTCTTC	CASSSNPGAVGEQFF